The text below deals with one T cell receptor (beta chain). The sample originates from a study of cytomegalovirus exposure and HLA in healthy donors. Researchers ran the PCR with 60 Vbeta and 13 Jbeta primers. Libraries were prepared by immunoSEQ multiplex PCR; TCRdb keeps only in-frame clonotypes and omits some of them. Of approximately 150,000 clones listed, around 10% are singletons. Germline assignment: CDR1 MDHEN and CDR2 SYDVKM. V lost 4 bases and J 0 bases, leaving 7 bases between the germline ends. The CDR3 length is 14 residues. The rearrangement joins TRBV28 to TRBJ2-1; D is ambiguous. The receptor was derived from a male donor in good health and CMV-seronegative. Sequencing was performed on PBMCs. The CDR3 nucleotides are TGTGCCAGCAGTTCCCCTAGCTCCTACAATGAGCAGTTCTTC. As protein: CASSSPSSYNEQFF. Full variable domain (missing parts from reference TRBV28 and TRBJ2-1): DVKVTQSSRYLVKRTGEKVFLECVQDMDHENMFWYRQDPGLGLRLIYFSYDVKMKEKGDIPEGYSVSREKKERFSLILESASTNQTSMYLCASSSPSSYNEQFFGPGTRLTVL.